These 27 T cell receptor beta chains were sequenced from one sample in a study of blood T cell repertoires in COVID-19. The method was immunoSEQ multiplex PCR; TCRdb's version includes in-frame clones alone and lacks a portion of them. The top ten hold less than 6.5% of the sample, which has 55,000 to 80,000 clones, around 82% seen once. The specimen sequenced was peripheral blood. These receptor sequences come from a man aged 50-60 years with active COVID-19.

The chain recombines TRBV2 with TRBJ2-5; tentative D call: TRBD1 (6 bases). Per germline, CDR1 SNHLY and CDR2 FYNNEI. V dropped 6 bases and J dropped 1 base, with 9 bases sitting between them. The CDR3 spans 13 residues. The CDR3 DNA reads TGTGCCAGCAGCGCGGACAGCCAAGAGACCCAGTACTTC. Encoded protein: CASSADSQETQYF.

This clone was recorded only once. This chain connects TRBV25-1 to TRBJ2-5; D is perhaps TRBD2 (7 bases). The germline V gene has CDR1 MGHDK and CDR2 SYGVNS. The CDR3 contains 14 residues. Trimming pared 2 bases from V and 5 bases from J, leaving 12 bases between. In nucleotides, the CDR3 is TGTGCCAGCAGTGAACGGGGGGCTGGGGAGACCCAGTACTTC. This sequence encodes CASSERGAGETQYF.

J is TRBJ2-1 and V is TRBV20-1; D call uncertain. This CDR3 is 11 amino acids long. Per the germline V gene, CDR1 is DFQATT and CDR2 is SNEGSKA (reference sequence). V was pared by 6 bases and J by 3 bases, with 6 bases between. Written as DNA, the CDR3 is TGCAGTGCCCCAATCTACAATGAGCAGTTCTTC. Translating gives CSAPIYNEQFF.

V and J are TRBV2 and TRBJ1-5; D unresolved. The germline V gene has CDR1 SNHLY and CDR2 FYNNEI. V dropped 7 bases and J dropped 6 bases, with 13 bases sitting between them. This CDR3 spans 13 amino acids. The CDR3 here is CASTGKRGQPQHF. CDR3 in DNA: TGTGCCAGCACGGGGAAACGTGGTCAGCCCCAGCATTTT.

The sample holds one count of this clone. The chain links TRBV5-5 to TRBJ1-2; 9 bases align to TRBD1. After removal of 5 bases from V and 8 bases from J, the junction contained 10 bases not matched to a gene. Germline CDR1 reads SGHKS; CDR2 reads YYEKEE (reference sequence). The CDR3 contains 14 residues. As DNA, the CDR3 is TGTGCCAGCAGGCCCGGGACAGGGATTAGGGGCTACACCTTC. This sequence encodes CASRPGTGIRGYTF.

The chain recombines TRBV10-3 with TRBJ2-5; 8 bases are a match to TRBD1. From germline, CDR1 is ENHRY and CDR2 SYGVKD. Unmatched junction bases numbered 10, after V lost 11 bases and J lost 5 bases. The CDR3 extends over 13 amino acids. CDR3 sequence reads: CASRQGAWETQYF. CDR3 coding DNA: TGTGCCTCCAGGCAGGGGGCATGGGAGACCCAGTACTTC.

The chain couples TRBV7-9 to TRBJ1-2, with 9 bases that match TRBD1. CDR3 size: 18 residues. The junction had 13 bases not matched to a gene; V was cut back by 1 base and J by 4 bases. Per germline, CDR1 SEHNR and CDR2 FQNEAQ (reference sequence). In nucleotides, the CDR3 is TGTGCCAGCAGCTTAGGTCTGTTGGGACAGGGAGTCGGCTATGGCTACACCTTC. Amino acid sequence: CASSLGLLGQGVGYGYTF. The whole variable domain, filled in from reference TRBV7-9 and TRBJ1-2, reads DTGVSQNPRHKITKRGQNVTFRCDPISEHNRLYWYRQTLGQGPEFLTYFQNEAQLEKSRLLSDRFSAERPKGSFSTLEIQRTEQGDSAMYLCASSLGLLGQGVGYGYTFGSGTRLTVV.

CDR3 region: CASSQEGGILQMVWSEQFF. Written as DNA, the CDR3 is TGTGCCAGCAGCCAAGAGGGGGGGATACTACAGATGGTATGGAGTGAGCAGTTCTTC. This rearrangement joins TRBV14 to TRBJ2-1, with 7 bases identical to TRBD2. Germline V CDR1 and CDR2: SGHDN, FVKESK. This CDR3 is 19 amino acids long. V dropped 0 bases and J dropped 9; count of bases not matched to a gene: 20.

The chain employs TRBV6-4 and TRBJ2-1, with D unclear. CDR1 is MRHNA and CDR2 is SNTAGT in the germline V gene. The CDR3 has 12 amino acids. The V gene lost 5 bases and the J gene lost 4 bases, with 6 bases spanning the gap. Here the CDR3 reads CASSNSYNEQFF. The CDR3 coding sequence is TGTGCCAGCAGTAACAGTTACAATGAGCAGTTCTTC.

The V call is TRBV28, the J call TRBJ2-3; either TRBD1 or TRBD2 may supply D (9 bases each). Germline V lookup: CDR1 MDHEN, CDR2 SYDVKM. This CDR3 spans 21 amino acids. V lost 8 bases and J 6 bases, leaving 39 bases between the germline ends. The CDR3 DNA is TGTGCCAGCCGGGACAGGGACAGTCCTAGGCTAGCGGGAACTCAGCGGGATACGCAGTATTTT. This sequence encodes CASRDRDSPRLAGTQRDTQYF.

V gene TRBV5-1 combines with J gene TRBJ1-5, with TRBD1 matching 7 bases. The CDR3 covers 15 residues. V lost 0 bases, J lost 7 bases, and 7 bases stayed unmatched. Germline values: CDR1 SGHRS, CDR2 YFSETQ. CDR3 nucleotide sequence: TGCGCCAGCAGCTTGGGGGACAGTTTTGGACAGCCCCAGCATTTT. It yields the protein CASSLGDSFGQPQHF.

This chain uses TRBV9 with TRBJ2-2; 8 bases agree with TRBD2. Per the germline V gene, CDR1 is SGDLS and CDR2 is YYNGEE. V trimming: 3 bases; J trimming: 1 base; junction bases outside the gene matches: 5. This CDR3 has 16 amino acids. In DNA, the CDR3 is TGTGCCAGCAGCGCCCCCCGGGGGGGGAACACCGGGGAGCTGTTTTTT. Translating it yields CASSAPRGGNTGELFF.

The chain employs TRBV19 and TRBJ1-5; TRBD1 might be the D (6 bases). The CDR3 has 16 residues. Germline CDR1 is LNHDA and CDR2 is SQIVND (reference sequence). Trimming removed 2 bases from V and 6 bases from J, with 17 bases in between. The CDR3 DNA sequence: TGTGCCAGTAGTATACTTGGGGCAGGGGAGTCTCAGCCCCAGCATTTT. Translating gives CASSILGAGESQPQHF.

The V call is TRBV6-6, the J call TRBJ1-1; D gene ambiguous. The CDR3 loop spans 13 amino acids. Germline lookup yields CDR1 MNHNY and CDR2 SVGAGI (reference sequence). V shed 3 bases and J shed 4 bases, with 9 bases lying between them. The CDR3: CASSYDTFTEAFF. CDR3 DNA: TGTGCCAGCAGTTATGACACATTCACTGAAGCTTTCTTT.

The CDR3 reads CASSQRWEAPDTQYF. In nucleotides, the CDR3 is TGTGCCAGCAGCCAAAGGTGGGAGGCCCCAGATACGCAGTATTTT. This chain links TRBV9 with TRBJ2-3, with D possibly matching TRBD2 (6 bases). Deletions cut 4 bases from V and 4 bases from J, with 16 bases between. This CDR3 spans 15 amino acids. CDR1 is SGDLS and CDR2 is YYNGEE in the germline V gene.

The chain has TRBV3-1 (or the pseudogene TRBV3-2) and TRBJ1-2; D gene ambiguous. Trimming removed 1 base at V and 5 bases at J, with 11 bases between. CDR1 and CDR2 (germline): LGHDT, YNNKEL (reference sequence). The CDR3 is 14 amino acids. CDR3 nucleotides: TGTGCCAGCAGCCAAGGGGCAGCCGTTTATGGCTACACCTTC. As protein: CASSQGAAVYGYTF.

J is TRBJ2-3 and V is TRBV6-1, with 9 nucleotides matching TRBD2. Germline values: CDR1 MNHNS, CDR2 SASEGT. This CDR3 is 14 amino acids long. J lost 5 bases, V lost 3 bases, and 3 bases had no gene match. CDR3 in DNA: TGTGCCAGCAGTGAGCGGGGGGGCCGAGATACGCAGTATTTT. This sequence encodes CASSERGGRDTQYF.

This clone occurred a few times. The V call is TRBV9, the J call TRBJ2-7; maybe TRBD2 (5 bases). The germline CDR1 and CDR2 sequences are SGDLS and YYNGEE. V lost 4 bases and J 2 bases, leaving 7 bases between the germline ends. This CDR3 spans 12 amino acids. The CDR3 reads CASSQRAYEQYF. CDR3 sequence (DNA): TGTGCCAGCAGCCAGAGGGCCTACGAGCAGTACTTC.

CDR3: CASSLTSGTYEQYF. DNA of the CDR3: TGTGCCAGCAGCTTAACTAGCGGGACCTACGAGCAGTACTTC. The chain combines TRBV7-9 with TRBJ2-7; the match to TRBD2 covers 10 bases. The germline CDR1 and CDR2 sequences are SEHNR and FQNEAQ (reference sequence). The CDR3 runs 14 residues. Germline trimming cut 2 bases from V and 2 bases from J; bases unmatched to any gene: 0.

The J gene is TRBJ2-1, the V gene TRBV11-3, with 12 bases lining up with TRBD2. The germline V gene has CDR1 SGHNT and CDR2 YENEEA. The CDR3 runs 15 residues. V was pared by 4 bases and J by 6 bases, with 4 bases of the junction left unmatched. The DNA for the CDR3 is TGTGCCAGCAGCTCCAGGACTAGCGGGATCAATGAGCAGTTCTTC. Translation gives CASSSRTSGINEQFF.

The table lists this clone with a few counts. The chain links TRBV9 to TRBJ2-1, with 11 nucleotides matching TRBD2. The junction had 8 bases not matched to a gene; V was cut back by 3 bases and J by 6 bases. CDR1 SGDLS and CDR2 YYNGEE come from the germline V gene. The CDR3 is 16 amino acids. The CDR3 spells CASSGLAGSPGNEQFF. The CDR3 DNA reads as TGTGCCAGCAGCGGACTAGCGGGATCCCCTGGCAATGAGCAGTTCTTC.

Only one count was recorded for this clone. The chain employs TRBV7-8 and TRBJ2-5; the match to TRBD1 covers 8 bases. Germline V gene data show CDR1 as SGHVS and CDR2 as FQNEAQ. The CDR3 sequence is 16 residues long. Unmatched junction bases numbered 13, after V lost 5 bases and J lost 5 bases. CDR3 in amino acids: CASSDSEDRAEETQYF. In DNA form, the CDR3 reads TGTGCCAGCAGCGACTCCGAGGACAGGGCTGAGGAGACCCAGTACTTC. Complete variable domain (other parts from reference TRBV7-8 and TRBJ2-5): GAGVSQSPRYKVAKRGQDVALRCDPISGHVSLFWYQQALGQGPEFLTYFQNEAQLDKSGLPSDRFFAERPEGSVSTLKIQRTQQEDSAVYLCASSDSEDRAEETQYFGPGTRLLVL.

This chain uses TRBV28 with TRBJ2-2; D remains unclear. The V gene's germline CDR1 is MDHEN and CDR2 SYDVKM. Trimming shortened V by 8 bases and J by 2 bases, and 3 bases separated the two germline ends. The CDR3 is 11 residues long. The CDR3 loop reads CASGNTGELFF. CDR3 nucleotides: TGTGCCAGCGGCAACACCGGGGAGCTGTTTTTT.

This rearrangement joins TRBV7-2 to TRBJ2-3, with TRBD2 matching over 11 bases. Losses at the gene ends were 4 bases for V and 3 bases for J; bases not matched to a gene: 3. Germline V gene lookup returns CDR1 SGHTA and CDR2 FQGNSA. The CDR3 extends over 15 amino acids. The CDR3 sequence is CASSYRLAGTDTQYF. CDR3 DNA: TGTGCCAGCAGCTACCGACTAGCGGGGACAGATACGCAGTATTTT.

The chain uses TRBV11-2 and TRBJ2-1, with TRBD2 matching over 14 bases. Germline trimming cut 5 bases from V and 10 bases from J; bases unmatched to any gene: 7. CDR1 is SGHAT and CDR2 is FQNNGV in the germline V gene. The CDR3 totals 15 residues. CDR3 in DNA: TGTGCCAGCAGCCACGGGACTAGCGGGAGATGGGAGCAGTTCTTC. Its protein product is CASSHGTSGRWEQFF.

The V gene is TRBV3-1 (or the pseudogene TRBV3-2), the J gene TRBJ2-2, with D unresolved. The length of the CDR3 is 13 residues. CDR1 is LGHDT and CDR2 is YNNKEL in the germline V gene (reference sequence). The V end was cut by 4 bases, the J end by 4 bases, with 7 bases between. This CDR3 is CASSLLSTGELFF. The DNA of the CDR3 is TGTGCCAGCAGCCTTCTTAGCACCGGGGAGCTGTTTTTT.

The chain employs TRBV10-3 and TRBJ1-5; D gene uncertain. CDR1 is ENHRY, CDR2 SYGVKD, per germline. V lost 4 bases, J lost 4 bases, and 11 bases lay in between. The CDR3 totals 14 residues. CDR3 loop: CAISAGELNQPQHF. The CDR3 nucleotides are TGTGCCATCAGTGCCGGGGAACTAAATCAGCCCCAGCATTTT.